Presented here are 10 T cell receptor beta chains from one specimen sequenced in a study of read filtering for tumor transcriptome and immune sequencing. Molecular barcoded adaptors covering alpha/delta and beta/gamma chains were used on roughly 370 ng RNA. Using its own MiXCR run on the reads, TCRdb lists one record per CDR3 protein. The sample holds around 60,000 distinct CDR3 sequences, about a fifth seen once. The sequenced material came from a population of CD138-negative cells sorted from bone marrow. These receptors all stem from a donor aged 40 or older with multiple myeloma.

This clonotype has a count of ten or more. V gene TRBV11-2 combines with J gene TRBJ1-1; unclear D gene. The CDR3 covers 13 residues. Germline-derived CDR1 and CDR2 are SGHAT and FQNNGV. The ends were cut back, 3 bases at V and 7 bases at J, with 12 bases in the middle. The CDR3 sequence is CASSFGRFFEAFF. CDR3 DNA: TGTGCCAGCAGCTTCGGACGGTTCTTTGAAGCTTTCTTT.

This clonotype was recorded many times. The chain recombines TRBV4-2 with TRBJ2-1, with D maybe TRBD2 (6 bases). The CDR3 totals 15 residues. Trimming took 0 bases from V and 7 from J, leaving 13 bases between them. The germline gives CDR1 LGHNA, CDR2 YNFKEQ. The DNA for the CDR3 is TGTGCCAGCAGCCAAGAATATTCCGGGGGAAATGAGCAGTTCTTC. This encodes CASSQEYSGGNEQFF.

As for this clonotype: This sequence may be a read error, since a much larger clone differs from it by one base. CDR3 in DNA: TGTGCCAGCAGCCAAGGACCAGAATCCTGTGGCTACACCTTC. This codes for CASSQGPESCGYTF. The gene calls are TRBV3-1 and TRBJ1-2; D not resolved. V dropped 1 base and J dropped 7 bases, with 13 bases sitting between them. There are 14 residues in the CDR3. Germline values: CDR1 LGHDT, CDR2 YNNKEL (reference sequence).

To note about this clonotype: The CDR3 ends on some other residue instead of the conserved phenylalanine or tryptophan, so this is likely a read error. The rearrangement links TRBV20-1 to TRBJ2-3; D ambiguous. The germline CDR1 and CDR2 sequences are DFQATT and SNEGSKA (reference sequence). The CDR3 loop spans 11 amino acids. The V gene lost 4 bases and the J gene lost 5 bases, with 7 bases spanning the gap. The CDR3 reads CSATREDTQYL. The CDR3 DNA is TGCAGTGCTACCAGAGAAGATACGCAGTATCTT.

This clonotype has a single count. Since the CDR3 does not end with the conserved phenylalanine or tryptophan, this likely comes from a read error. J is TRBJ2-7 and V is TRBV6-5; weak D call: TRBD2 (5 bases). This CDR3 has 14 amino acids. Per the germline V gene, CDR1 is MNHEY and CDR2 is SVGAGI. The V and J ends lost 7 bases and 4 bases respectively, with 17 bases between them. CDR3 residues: CASKLLVRGYEQYS. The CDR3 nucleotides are TGTGCCAGCAAACTACTAGTCCGCGGTTACGAGCAGTACTCC.

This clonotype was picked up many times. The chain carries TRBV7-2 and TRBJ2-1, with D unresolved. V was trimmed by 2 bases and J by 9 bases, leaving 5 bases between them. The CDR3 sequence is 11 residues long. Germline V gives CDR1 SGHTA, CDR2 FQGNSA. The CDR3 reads CASSLIFEQFF. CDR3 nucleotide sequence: TGTGCCAGCAGCTTAATCTTTGAGCAGTTCTTC.

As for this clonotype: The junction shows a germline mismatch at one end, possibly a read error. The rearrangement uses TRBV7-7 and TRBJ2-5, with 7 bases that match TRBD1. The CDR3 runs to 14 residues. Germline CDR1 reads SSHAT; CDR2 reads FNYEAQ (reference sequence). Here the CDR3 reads CASSPDRAQETLYF. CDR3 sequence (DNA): TGTGCTAGCAGCCCCGACAGGGCGCAAGAGACCCTGTACTTC.

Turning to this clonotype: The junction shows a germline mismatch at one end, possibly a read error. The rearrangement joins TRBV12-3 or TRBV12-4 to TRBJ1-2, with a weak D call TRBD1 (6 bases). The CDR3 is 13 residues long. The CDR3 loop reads CAGSLGTGFGYTF. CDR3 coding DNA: TGTGCCGGCAGTTTAGGAACAGGGTTTGGCTACACCTTC.

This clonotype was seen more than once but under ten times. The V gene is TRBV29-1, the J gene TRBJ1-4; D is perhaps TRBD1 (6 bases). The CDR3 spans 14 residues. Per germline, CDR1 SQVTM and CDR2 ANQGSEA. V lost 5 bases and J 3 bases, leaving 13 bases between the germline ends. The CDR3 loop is CSVLRDTSNEKLFF. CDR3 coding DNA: TGCAGCGTTCTCCGGGACACCTCTAATGAAAAACTGTTTTTT.

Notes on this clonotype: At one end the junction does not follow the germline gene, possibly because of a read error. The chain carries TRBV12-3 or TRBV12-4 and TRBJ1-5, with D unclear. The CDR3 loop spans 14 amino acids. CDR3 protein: CAGSPIYSNQPQHF. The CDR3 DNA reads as TGTGCCGGCAGTCCGATCTATAGCAATCAGCCCCAGCATTTT.